This entry is about one TCR beta chain. The data were taken from a study of blood T cell repertoires in COVID-19. About the research overall: The United States, Italy and Spain were the sources of the acute and convalescent COVID-19 samples. Sources were T cells, B-cell-depleted T cells, or PBMCs; the material itself was cDNA or gDNA.

V lost 5 bases to trimming and J lost 5 bases, with 10 bases between them. The length of the CDR3 is 14 residues. CDR1 MDHEN and CDR2 SYDVKM come from the germline V gene. Assay: immunoSEQ multiplex PCR; the TCRdb copy retains only in-frame clones and omits some. The sample lists 350,000 to 500,000 clones, approximately 90% seen once, with approximately 1.3% in the top ten. Each exposed participant met a COVID-19 case in the 2 weeks preceding study entry. The sample comprised PBMCs or T cells enriched from blood (not recorded which). This sequence originates from a woman between 18 and 29 years old who had been exposed to COVID-19. This chain uses TRBV28 with TRBJ1-6; D gene ambiguous. In DNA form, the CDR3 reads TGTGCCAGCAGTCCCCCCCAGGATAATTCACCCCTCCACTTT. It is translated as CASSPPQDNSPLHF.